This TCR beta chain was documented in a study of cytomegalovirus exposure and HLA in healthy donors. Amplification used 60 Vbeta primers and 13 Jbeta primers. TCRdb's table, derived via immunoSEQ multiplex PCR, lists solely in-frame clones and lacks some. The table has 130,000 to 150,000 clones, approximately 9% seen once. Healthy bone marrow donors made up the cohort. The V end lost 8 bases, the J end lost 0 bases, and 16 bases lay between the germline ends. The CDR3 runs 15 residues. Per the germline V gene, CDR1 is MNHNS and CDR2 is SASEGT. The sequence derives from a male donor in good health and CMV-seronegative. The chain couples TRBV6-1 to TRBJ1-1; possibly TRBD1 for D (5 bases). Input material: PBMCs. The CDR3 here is CASSQYRSLNTEAFF. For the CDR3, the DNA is TGTGCCAGCTCTCAGTACAGGTCGTTGAACACTGAAGCTTTCTTT.